Listed below are T cell receptor beta chains from one sample, sequenced in a study of cytomegalovirus exposure and HLA in healthy donors. Produced via immunoSEQ multiplex PCR; TCRdb's table is partial and in-frame only. The profile covers about 160,000 clones, with 60% to 80% appearing a single time and under 1.5% taken by the ten largest. Sample: PBMCs. The receptor set was obtained from a male donor in good health and CMV-seronegative. CDR3s include the opening cysteine and the closing phenylalanine or tryptophan. The order of the fields is V gene, J gene, D gene, CDR3 length, CDR3 protein, CDR3 DNA. A D gene is named only where the DNA matches it firmly.

TRBV7-9	TRBJ2-3	TRBD1	15	CASSSRDRAGDTQYF	TGTGCCAGCAGCTCCCGGGACAGGGCGGGAGATACGCAGTATTTT
TRBV6-1	TRBJ1-2	.	12	CASSDGRAGYTF	TGTGCCAGCAGTGACGGCAGGGCCGGCTACACCTTC
TRBV2	TRBJ2-7	.	13	CASSYGHLYEQYF	TGTGCCAGCAGCTACGGACACCTCTACGAGCAGTACTTC
TRBV28	TRBJ2-5	.	16	CASSLPLAGATETQYF	TGTGCCAGCAGTTTACCCCTCGCAGGGGCTACGGAGACCCAGTACTTC
TRBV28	TRBJ2-1	TRBD2	16	CASSLVRAGVRNEQFF	TGTGCCAGCAGTTTAGTTCGAGCGGGAGTGAGGAATGAGCAGTTCTTC
TRBV15	TRBJ2-7	TRBD2	16	CATSREGLAVGHEQYF	TGTGCCACCAGCAGAGAAGGACTAGCCGTGGGCCACGAGCAGTACTTC
TRBV18	TRBJ2-1	.	15	CASSPGQGSYNEQFF	TGTGCCAGCTCACCGGGCCAGGGGTCCTACAATGAGCAGTTCTTC
TRBV6-6	TRBJ2-7	TRBD1	13	CASSYPDRAEQYF	TGTGCCAGCAGTTACCCCGACAGGGCCGAGCAGTACTTC
TRBV9	TRBJ2-3	TRBD2	15	CASSALAGGADTQYF	TGTGCCAGCAGCGCCTTAGCGGGCGGGGCAGATACGCAGTATTTT
TRBV5-1	TRBJ2-5	TRBD2	15	CASSLATSGKETQYF	TGCGCCAGCAGCTTGGCGACTAGCGGGAAAGAGACCCAGTACTTC
TRBV15	TRBJ1-2	.	14	CATSKQSRDYVYTF	TGTGCCACCAGCAAACAATCAAGGGACTATGTCTACACCTTC